One sample yielded the 11 T cell receptor beta chains listed below, sequenced in a study of beta chain features in type 1 diabetes. Expressed TCRB transcripts were sequenced after all isolated RNA was converted to cDNA. Profiled with immunoSEQ multiplex PCR; TCRdb holds only in-frame clones, not every one. The profile shows 250,000 or so clones, around 26% of them singletons. The sequenced sample consisted of central memory CD4+ T cells from blood. All receptors derive from a man younger than 45 in good health.

This clone has more than one count but fewer than ten. V and J are TRBV7-9 and TRBJ2-5; possibly TRBD1 for D (6 bases). Matching the DNA end better, TRBJ2-7 makes the J call doubtful. The CDR3 consists of 14 residues. Germline CDR1 is SEHNR and CDR2 is FQNEAQ (reference sequence). CDR3 in amino acids: CASSPQGKAHEQYF. CDR3 nucleotides: TGTGCCAGCAGCCCGCAGGGGAAGGCCCACGAGCAGTACTTC.

This chain joins TRBV7-2 and TRBJ2-4, with D uncertain. CDR3 length: 16 residues. Trimming removed 0 bases at V and 0 bases at J, with 9 bases between. CDR1 and CDR2 from the germline V gene are SGHTA and FQGNSA. The CDR3 sequence is CASSLAWDQAKNIQYF. CDR3 nucleotides: TGTGCCAGCAGCTTAGCATGGGATCAAGCCAAAAACATTCAGTACTTC.

Here the CDR3 DNA reads TGCGCCAGCAGCTCGCGACAGGCGAACACCGGGGAGCTGTTTTTT. Amino acid sequence: CASSSRQANTGELFF. The rearrangement uses TRBV5-1 and TRBJ2-2; weak D call: TRBD1 (6 bases). V was trimmed by 3 bases and J by 0 bases, leaving 9 bases between them. Germline V lookup: CDR1 SGHRS, CDR2 YFSETQ. CDR3 length: 15 amino acids.

The rearrangement links TRBV7-2 to TRBJ2-7; D unclear. The CDR3 is 13 amino acids. Germline V gene lookup returns CDR1 SGHTA and CDR2 FQGNSA. The germline V and J ends were trimmed by 5 bases and 3 bases, with 11 bases remaining between them. The CDR3 nucleotides are TGTGCCAGCAGCCCTGGCGAAAGCTACGAGCAGTACTTC. This gives the protein CASSPGESYEQYF.

There are many counts of this clone. J is TRBJ2-1 and V is TRBV4-3; 7 nucleotides align to TRBD2. V was pared by 0 bases and J by 11 bases, with 4 bases of the junction left unmatched. This CDR3 spans 13 amino acids. CDR1 is LGHNA, CDR2 YSLEER, per germline. DNA of the CDR3: TGCGCCAGCAGCCAAGATCTAGCGGAGCAGCAGTTCTTC. Protein sequence: CASSQDLAEQQFF.

V and J are TRBV7-2 and TRBJ2-7, with 10 nucleotides matching TRBD2. The germline gives CDR1 SGHTA, CDR2 FQGNSA. The CDR3 has 16 amino acids. With V trimmed by 3 bases and J by 1 base, 6 bases remained unmatched. CDR3 DNA: TGTGCCAGCAGCTTCAACTCAGCGGGAGGGTCCTACGAGCAGTACTTC. The encoded protein is CASSFNSAGGSYEQYF. Filled out from reference TRBV7-2 and TRBJ2-7, the complete variable domain reads GAGVSQSPSNKVTEKGKDVELRCDPISGHTALYWYRQSLGQGLEFLIYFQGNSAPDKSGLPSDRFSAERTGGSVSTLTIQRTQQEDSAVYLCASSFNSAGGSYEQYFGPGTRLTVT.

This clone was found a few times. The CDR3, as DNA: TGTGCCAGCAGCGTCCGTGAGACAGGGACAGATACGCAGTATTTT. As protein: CASSVRETGTDTQYF. The chain combines TRBV9 with TRBJ2-3; TRBD1 agrees at 7 bases. This CDR3 has 15 residues. In germline, CDR1 is SGDLS, CDR2 YYNGEE. V was pared by 2 bases and J by 3 bases, with 6 bases of the junction left unmatched.

The rearrangement joins TRBV5-1 to TRBJ2-1; 11 bases agree with TRBD2. This CDR3 contains 16 residues. The junction had 6 bases not matched to a gene; V was cut back by 3 bases and J by 4 bases. Germline CDR1 reads SGHRS; CDR2 reads YFSETQ. CDR3 in amino acids: CASSSQTSGVYNEQFF. The CDR3 DNA sequence: TGCGCCAGCAGCTCCCAGACTAGCGGGGTATACAATGAGCAGTTCTTC.

The J gene is TRBJ2-7, the V gene TRBV11-2; no reliable D call. Trimming left V 5 bases short and J 2 bases short, with 16 bases between. The germline V gene has CDR1 SGHAT and CDR2 FQNNGV. The CDR3 totals 15 residues. CDR3 bases: TGTGCCAGCAGCCGCAGCGACACCCTAACCTACGAGCAGTACTTC. The encoded protein is CASSRSDTLTYEQYF.

CDR3 amino acids: CASSNQGAANYGYTF. CDR3 sequence (DNA): TGTGCCAGCAGTAACCAGGGCGCAGCTAACTATGGCTACACCTTC. The genes are TRBV6-6 and TRBJ1-2; perhaps TRBD1 as D (5 bases). Trimming stripped 5 bases from V and 0 bases from J, with 13 bases between. Germline CDR1 is MNHNY and CDR2 is SVGAGI (reference sequence). The CDR3 covers 15 residues.

This clone was recorded a few times. The gene calls are TRBV29-1 and TRBJ2-3; a weak D match, TRBD1 (5 bases). CDR3 length equals 13 residues. Germline V lookup: CDR1 SQVTM, CDR2 ANQGSEA. The germline V and J ends were trimmed by 2 bases and 3 bases, with 9 bases remaining between them. CDR3 bases: TGCAGCGTTGAAATGCAGGGAACAGATACGCAGTATTTT. It encodes CSVEMQGTDTQYF.